This TCR beta chain was sequenced during a study of cytomegalovirus exposure and HLA in healthy donors. Both 60 Vbeta primers and 13 Jbeta primers went into the PCR. Clones were read by immunoSEQ multiplex PCR, and TCRdb kept only the in-frame ones, dropping some. The top ten hold under 2% of the sample, which has some 150,000 clones, around 73% seen once. Study-wide results and caveats: Later on, an analysis showed TCR association rates differing by HLA locus, with DRB1 the most and HLA-C the fewest.

The CDR3 covers 13 residues. V was shortened by 5 bases and J by 5 bases, with 15 bases between the two germline ends. Germline CDR1 reads SQVTM; CDR2 reads ANQGSEA. Comment on this clone: Its target is unknown.

Sequencing was done on a sample of PBMCs. The chain uses TRBV29-1 and TRBJ1-1; D is ambiguous. The source of this sequence is a female donor in good health and CMV-seronegative. Here the CDR3 reads CSVLPLKATEAFF. CDR3 nucleotide sequence: TGCAGCGTTCTCCCCCTAAAAGCGACTGAAGCTTTCTTT.